The 26 T cell receptor beta chains given below trace back to one sample, sequenced in a study of immune cell composition in non-small cell lung cancer. Libraries were prepared by immunoSEQ multiplex PCR; TCRdb keeps only in-frame clonotypes and omits some of them. Among about 16,000 clones listed, 70% to 85% were seen once. Normal lung sampling was at least 3 cm from the tumour, as distant as possible. The data were also submitted as part of a second study, on CD4 T cells in lung cancer.

Input material: non-adjacent lung tissue. All receptors come from a human donor with non-small cell lung cancer.

This clone rates as medium-sized (0.01 to 0.1%). One junction end disagrees with the germline gene, perhaps due to a read error. V is TRBV7-9 and J is TRBJ2-7, with 8 bases identical to TRBD1. Per the germline V gene, CDR1 is SEHNR and CDR2 is FQNEAQ (reference sequence). The CDR3 runs to 16 residues. The CDR3: CASSPPRQGASHEQYF. The CDR3 DNA sequence: TGTGCCAGCAGCCCACCAAGGCAGGGGGCCTCCCACGAGCAGTACTTC. The full variable domain, rest sourced from reference TRBV7-9 and TRBJ2-7, is DTGVSQNPRHKITKRGQNVTFRCDPISEHNRLYWYRQTLGQGPEFLTYFQNEAQLEKSRLLSDRFSAERPKGSFSTLEIQRTEQGDSAMYLCASSPPRQGASHEQYFGPGTRLTVT.

This chain uses TRBV29-1 with TRBJ2-3; 11 positions match TRBD2. Losses at the gene ends were 3 bases for V and 6 bases for J; bases not matched to a gene: 14. CDR3 length: 17 amino acids. The germline V gene encodes CDR1 SQVTM and CDR2 ANQGSEA. In DNA, the CDR3 is TGCAGCGTTGAGGGGGGAGAGGTAGCGGGGGGGTTGGATACGCAGTATTTT. Residues: CSVEGGEVAGGLDTQYF.

This clone is medium-sized (0.01 to 0.1%). The chain links TRBV7-8 to TRBJ1-1, with D possibly TRBD1 on 6 matching bases. Trimming removed 4 bases at V and 5 bases at J, with 14 bases between. Looked up from germline, CDR1 is SGHVS and CDR2 is FQNEAQ. The CDR3 runs to 14 residues. The CDR3 is CASSYVQGPTEAFF. CDR3 nucleotides: TGTGCCAGCAGCTACGTACAGGGCCCAACTGAAGCTTTCTTT.

This clone has only a few counts. The V gene is TRBV28, the J gene TRBJ1-2; 8 bases align to TRBD1. Germline CDR1 MDHEN, CDR2 SYDVKM. The junction had 6 bases not matched to a gene; V was cut back by 10 bases and J by 2 bases. This CDR3 is 13 amino acids long. This CDR3 reads CATLGTGNYGYTF. DNA of the CDR3: TGTGCCACCCTTGGGACAGGAAACTATGGCTACACCTTC.

The rearrangement links TRBV7-2 to TRBJ1-1; 8 bases align to TRBD1. The length of the CDR3 is 16 residues. The trim removed 4 bases at V and 0 bases at J, leaving 7 bases unmatched. Germline V CDR1 and CDR2: SGHTA, FQGNSA. CDR3 amino acids: CASSSRTGRMNTEAFF. CDR3 in DNA: TGTGCCAGCAGCTCGAGGACAGGGAGAATGAACACTGAAGCTTTCTTT.

The chain combines TRBV4-1 with TRBJ1-5; D not certain. CDR3 size: 15 residues. Per germline, CDR1 MGHRA and CDR2 YSYEKL. V dropped 4 bases and J dropped 5 bases, with 15 bases sitting between them. The CDR3 coding sequence is TGCGCCAGCAGCCGATCTTCGGGGATCTATCAGCCCCAGCATTTT. Translated: CASSRSSGIYQPQHF.

V gene TRBV5-1 combines with J gene TRBJ2-2; a possible D gene is TRBD2 (5 bases). The CDR3 has 16 amino acids. With 0 bases removed from V and 4 bases from J, the gap between germline ends came to 13 bases. CDR1 is SGHRS and CDR2 is YFSETQ in the germline V gene. The CDR3 reads CASSLVISELTGELFF. CDR3 nucleotide sequence: TGCGCCAGCAGCTTGGTAATTAGCGAACTCACCGGGGAGCTGTTTTTT.

This clone was seen a single time. The chain is built from TRBV28 and TRBJ2-2; 9 bases map to TRBD1. The V gene's germline CDR1 is MDHEN and CDR2 SYDVKM. The CDR3 has 15 residues. J gave up 6 bases and V 3 bases, and 5 bases lay outside the gene matches. CDR3 bases: TGTGCCAGCAGTTTCCGGGACAGGGTATCCGGGGAGCTGTTTTTT. Its translation: CASSFRDRVSGELFF.

J is TRBJ1-1 and V is TRBV4-1; tentative D call: TRBD1 (6 bases). Germline-derived CDR1 and CDR2 are MGHRA and YSYEKL. Trimming stripped 0 bases from V and 11 bases from J, with 13 bases between. The CDR3 has 13 amino acids. The DNA of the CDR3 is TGCGCCAGCAGCCAAGAATCGGCAGGGGATGCTTTCTTT. It translates to CASSQESAGDAFF.

The V call is TRBV18, the J call TRBJ2-7; 12 bases line up with TRBD1. The CDR3 sequence is 14 residues long. After removal of 3 bases from V and 6 bases from J, the junction contained 3 bases not matched to a gene. Per the germline V gene, CDR1 is KGHSH and CDR2 is LQKENI. As DNA, the CDR3 is TGTGCCAGCTCACCGGGACAGGGGGCTATCGAGCAGTACTTC. It codes for CASSPGQGAIEQYF.

DNA for the CDR3: TGTGCCACCAGCAGAGAGGGCGGAGGTTTCGGCTATGGCTACACCTTC. Its protein product is CATSREGGGFGYGYTF. This chain uses TRBV15 with TRBJ1-2; D call uncertain. V dropped 0 bases and J dropped 4 bases, with 15 bases sitting between them. Per germline, CDR1 LNHNV and CDR2 YYDKDF (reference sequence). This CDR3 region has 16 residues.

The chain employs TRBV11-2 and TRBJ2-3; 7 nucleotides align to TRBD2. The trim removed 1 base at V and 0 bases at J, leaving 10 bases unmatched. Germline CDR1 reads SGHAT; CDR2 reads FQNNGV. There are 18 residues in the CDR3. The CDR3 sequence is CASSLVLERGRSTDTQYF. The CDR3 coding sequence is TGTGCCAGCAGCTTAGTGCTGGAGCGGGGAAGGAGCACAGATACGCAGTATTTT.

V gene TRBV5-1 combines with J gene TRBJ1-6; the D is unclear. CDR1 is SGHRS, CDR2 YFSETQ, per germline. V was clipped by 4 bases and J by 6 bases, with 11 bases between them. This CDR3 comprises 14 residues. The CDR3: CASSPFTGNSPLHF. The DNA of the CDR3 is TGCGCCAGCAGCCCCTTCACGGGTAATTCACCCCTCCACTTT.

This chain uses TRBV21-1 with TRBJ2-2; TRBD1 was called by the table and not checked on the DNA. TRBV21-1 is a listed pseudogene. There are 16 residues in the CDR3. In nucleotides, the CDR3 is TGTGCCAGCAGCAAAGGGCAGATAATAAACACCGGGGAGCTGTTTTTT. The encoded protein is CASSKGQIINTGELFF.

The genes are TRBV5-5 and TRBJ1-1; TRBD1 is a possible D gene (5 bases). V lost 6 bases and J lost 3, with 12 bases in between. CDR1 and CDR2 (germline): SGHKS, YYEKEE (reference sequence). This CDR3 comprises 13 residues. The CDR3 DNA reads TGTGCCAGCAACCCCCGGGGGGACACTGAAGCTTTCTTT. It yields the protein CASNPRGDTEAFF.

The chain employs TRBV19 and TRBJ1-1; 8 bases match TRBD1. The CDR3 has 15 amino acids. CDR1 is LNHDA and CDR2 is SQIVND in the germline V gene (reference sequence). V dropped 10 bases and J dropped 1; count of bases not matched to a gene: 11. CDR3 coding DNA: TGTGCCACCAGACAGGGGACTTGGTGGAACACTGAAGCTTTCTTT. Protein sequence: CATRQGTWWNTEAFF.

The chain recombines TRBV18 with TRBJ2-3; either TRBD1 or TRBD2 may fit D (5 bases each). Deletions cut 6 bases from V and 0 bases from J, with 22 bases between. CDR3 size: 18 residues. Germline lookup yields CDR1 KGHSH and CDR2 LQKENI. The CDR3 reads CASSVIGGAWFSTDTQYF. In DNA form, the CDR3 reads TGTGCCAGCTCCGTCATTGGGGGAGCATGGTTTAGCACAGATACGCAGTATTTT.

The rearrangement links TRBV7-1 to TRBJ1-3; unclear D gene. TRBV7-1 is marked as an open reading frame, function uncertain. The CDR3 runs to 12 residues. V was clipped by 5 bases and J by 0 bases, with 2 bases between them. The CDR3 protein is CASSISGNTIYF. The CDR3 DNA reads TGTGCCAGCAGCATCTCTGGAAACACCATATATTTT.

V usage is TRBV6-5 and J usage is TRBJ2-1; TRBD2 matches at 11 bases. The CDR3 runs to 15 residues. V lost 5 bases, J lost 15 bases, and 15 bases stayed unmatched. The germline CDR1 and CDR2 sequences are MNHEY and SVGAGI. Here the CDR3 DNA reads TGTGCCAGCAGTCCTTATAACACGCTAGCGGGGGGAAGGTTCTTC. Encoded protein: CASSPYNTLAGGRFF.

This clone was seen a few times. The chain carries TRBV6-5 and TRBJ2-1, with D possibly TRBD1 on 5 matching bases. The V end lost 6 bases, the J end lost 2 bases, and 11 bases lay between the germline ends. The CDR3 extends over 14 amino acids. The germline V gene encodes CDR1 MNHEY and CDR2 SVGAGI. The CDR3 DNA sequence: TGTGCCAGCAGCGAACAGGCGACCTACAATGAGCAGTTCTTC. Protein sequence: CASSEQATYNEQFF.

This sequence joins TRBV9 and TRBJ1-5; no reliable D call. Germline CDR1 and CDR2: SGDLS and YYNGEE. V gave up 3 bases and J gave up 0 bases, with 7 bases separating them. This CDR3 spans 14 amino acids. Here the CDR3 reads CASSDENSNQPQHF. CDR3 coding DNA: TGTGCCAGCAGCGATGAAAATAGCAATCAGCCCCAGCATTTT.

The genes are TRBV18 and TRBJ1-2, with TRBD1 matching over 7 bases. The CDR3 runs to 15 residues. The germline CDR1 and CDR2 sequences are KGHSH and LQKENI. Trimming cost V 2 bases and J 6 bases; bases outside gene matches: 9. The DNA for the CDR3 is TGTGCCAGCTCACCAGATAGTCTGAGGGGGCATGGCTACACCTTC. Protein: CASSPDSLRGHGYTF.

Details on this clone: The germline gene is not matched at one end of the junction; a read error may be the cause. This rearrangement joins TRBV5-1 to TRBJ1-2; D is uncertain. This CDR3 has 13 residues. Germline V lookup: CDR1 SGHRS, CDR2 YFSETQ. DNA for the CDR3: TGTGCCAGCAGCTTGCCAAGTAGCTATGGCTACACCTTC. It translates to CASSLPSSYGYTF. The variable domain in full, completed from reference TRBV5-1 and TRBJ1-2, reads KAGVTQTPRYLIKTRGQQVTLSCSPISGHRSVSWYQQTPGQGLQFLFEYFSETQRNKGNFPGRFSGRQFSNSRSEMNVSTLELGDSALYLCASSLPSSYGYTFGSGTRLTVV.

This clone was counted a single time. The chain carries TRBV18 and TRBJ2-7; D uncertain. From germline, CDR1 is KGHSH and CDR2 LQKENI. The CDR3 loop spans 14 amino acids. V lost 6 bases, J lost 2 bases, and 14 bases lay in between. CDR3 sequence: CASSPPRPPYEQYF. The CDR3, as DNA: TGTGCCAGCTCCCCGCCCAGGCCCCCCTACGAGCAGTACTTC.

The chain couples TRBV5-6 to TRBJ1-2, with D uncertain. Germline CDR1 is SGHDT and CDR2 is YYEEEE. Trimming stripped 0 bases from V and 6 bases from J, with 6 bases between. This CDR3 comprises 12 residues. CDR3 nucleotides: TGTGCCAGCAGCTTGGATAATCATGGCTACACCTTC. Translated: CASSLDNHGYTF.

V usage is TRBV5-4 and J usage is TRBJ2-7; D uncertain. The CDR3 is 15 residues long. The V end was cut by 2 bases, the J end by 7 bases, with 19 bases between. Germline V gene lookup returns CDR1 SGHNT and CDR2 YYREEE (reference sequence). The CDR3 protein is CASSLINSPTVEQYF. CDR3 bases: TGTGCCAGCAGCTTAATAAACAGCCCCACCGTAGAGCAGTACTTC.